This is a list of T cell receptor beta chains from one sample in a study of T cell clonotyping in hematopoietic cell transplantation. Data came from immunoSEQ multiplex PCR; TCRdb stores just in-frame clones and leaves some out. The sample yields approximately 5,000 clones, about 33% seen once. Sequencing was performed on peripheral blood mononuclear cells, taken before stem cell transplant. The origin of the receptors is a man over 45 with myelofibrosis. Some clones in this sample may be carry-over from other donors' samples. Each CDR3 is given with its conserved first and last residue. A D gene is named only where the DNA matches it firmly. The listing skips clone size in some rows; elsewhere it reads once, few, many or a size class.

clone size | J gene | V gene | D gene | CDR3 length | CDR3 DNA | CDR3 protein
few | TRBJ1-2 | TRBV5-6 | TRBD1 | 14 | TGTGCCAGCAGCTTAGACAGGGTTGTAGGTGGCTACACCTTC | CASSLDRVVGGYTF
NA | TRBJ2-7 | TRBV20-1 | NA | 11 | TGCAGTGCTGCGTGGGGTACCGAGCAGTACTTC | CSAAWGTEQYF
NA | TRBJ1-5 | TRBV30 | NA | 13 | TGTGCCTGGAGTGTTAATAGCAATCAGCCCCAGCATTTT | CAWSVNSNQPQHF
NA | TRBJ1-1 | TRBV29-1 | NA | 11 | TGCAGCGGAACAGAGAACACTGAAGCTTTCTTT | CSGTENTEAFF
NA | TRBJ1-5 | TRBV30 | TRBD1 | 13 | TGTGCCTGGGGGGACAGGGCGAATCAGCCCCAGCATTTT | CAWGDRANQPQHF
NA | TRBJ1-5 | TRBV6-1 | TRBD1 | 13 | TGTGCCAGCAGCTCAGGACAGGGACAGCCCCAGCATTTT | CASSSGQGQPQHF
NA | TRBJ1-6 | TRBV30 | NA | 12 | TGTGCCACTGCCGACATTAGTTCACCCCTCCACTTT | CATADISSPLHF
NA | TRBJ1-2 | TRBV30 | NA | 15 | TGTGCCTGGAGTGTTGGAGTTGAGGTGTATCGTGGCTACACCTTC | CAWSVGVEVYRGYTF
few | TRBJ2-7 | TRBV30 | NA | 11 | TGCGCCTGGAGCGCAGTCCACGAGCAGTACTTC | CAWSAVHEQYF
few | TRBJ2-7 | TRBV27 | NA | 12 | TGTGCCAGCAGTTTAGGGAACTACGAGCAGTACTTC | CASSLGNYEQYF
few | TRBJ2-7 | TRBV28 | TRBD1 | 14 | TGTGCCAGCAGAACCCGGGACAGGTCCTACGAGCAGTACTTC | CASRTRDRSYEQYF